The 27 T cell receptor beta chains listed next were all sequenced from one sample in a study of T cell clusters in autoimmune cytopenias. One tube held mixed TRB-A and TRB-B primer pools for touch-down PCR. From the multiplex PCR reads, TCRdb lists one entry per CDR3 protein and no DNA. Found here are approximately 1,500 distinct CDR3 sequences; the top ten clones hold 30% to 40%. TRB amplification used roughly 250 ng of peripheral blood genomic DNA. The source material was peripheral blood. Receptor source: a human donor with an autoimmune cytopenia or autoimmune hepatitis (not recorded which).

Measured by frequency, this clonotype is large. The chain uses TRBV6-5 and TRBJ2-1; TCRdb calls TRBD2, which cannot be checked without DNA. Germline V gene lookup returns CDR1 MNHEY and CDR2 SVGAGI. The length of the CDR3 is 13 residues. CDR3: CASSPPGLAGQFF.

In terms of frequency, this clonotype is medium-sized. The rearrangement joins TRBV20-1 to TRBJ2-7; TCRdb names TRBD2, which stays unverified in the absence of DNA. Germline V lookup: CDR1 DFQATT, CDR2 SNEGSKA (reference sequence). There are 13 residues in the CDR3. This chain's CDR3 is CSARVSERNEQYF.

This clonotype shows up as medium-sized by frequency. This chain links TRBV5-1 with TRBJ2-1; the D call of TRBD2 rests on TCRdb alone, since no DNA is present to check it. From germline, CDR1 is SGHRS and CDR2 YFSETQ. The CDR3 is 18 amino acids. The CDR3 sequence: CASSLTASGRALDNEQFF.

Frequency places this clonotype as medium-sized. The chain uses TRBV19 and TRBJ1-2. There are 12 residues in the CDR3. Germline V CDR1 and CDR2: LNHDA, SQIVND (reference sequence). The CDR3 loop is CATSTGAYGYTF. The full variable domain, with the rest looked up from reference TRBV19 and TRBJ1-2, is DGGITQSPKYLFRKEGQNVTLSCEQNLNHDAMYWYRQDPGQGLRLIYYSQIVNDFQKGDIAEGYSVSREKKESFPLTVTSAQKNPTAFYLCATSTGAYGYTFGSGTRLTVV.

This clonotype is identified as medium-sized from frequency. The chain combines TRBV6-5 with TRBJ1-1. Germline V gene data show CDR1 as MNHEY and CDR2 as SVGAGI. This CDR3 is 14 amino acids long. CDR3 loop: CASSYDNMNTEAFF.

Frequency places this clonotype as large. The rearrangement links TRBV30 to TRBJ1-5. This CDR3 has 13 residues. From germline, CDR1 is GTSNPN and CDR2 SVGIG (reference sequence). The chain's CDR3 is CAWSGKGNQPQHF.

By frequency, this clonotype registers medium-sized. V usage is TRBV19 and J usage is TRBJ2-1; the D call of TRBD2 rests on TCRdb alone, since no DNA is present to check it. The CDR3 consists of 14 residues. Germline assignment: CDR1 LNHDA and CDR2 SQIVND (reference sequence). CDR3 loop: CASSIDEGRNEQFF.

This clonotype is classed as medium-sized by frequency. The CDR3 sequence is CASSSGGGTYNEQFF. The chain carries TRBV6-5 and TRBJ2-1; TCRdb's assignment of TRBD2 cannot be checked, as there is no DNA. Germline CDR1 reads MNHEY; CDR2 reads SVGAGI. The CDR3 runs 15 residues.

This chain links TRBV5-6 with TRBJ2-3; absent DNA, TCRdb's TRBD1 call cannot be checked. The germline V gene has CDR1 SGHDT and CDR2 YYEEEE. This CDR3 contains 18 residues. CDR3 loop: CASSLTGGPLRATDTQYF.

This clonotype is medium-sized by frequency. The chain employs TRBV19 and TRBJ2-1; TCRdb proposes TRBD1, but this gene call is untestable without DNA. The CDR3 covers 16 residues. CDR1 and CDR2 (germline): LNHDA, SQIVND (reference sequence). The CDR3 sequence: CASSNPGQGRYNEQFF.

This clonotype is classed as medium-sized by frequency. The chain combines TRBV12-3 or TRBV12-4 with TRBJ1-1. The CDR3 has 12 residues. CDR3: CASSLVAVEAFF.

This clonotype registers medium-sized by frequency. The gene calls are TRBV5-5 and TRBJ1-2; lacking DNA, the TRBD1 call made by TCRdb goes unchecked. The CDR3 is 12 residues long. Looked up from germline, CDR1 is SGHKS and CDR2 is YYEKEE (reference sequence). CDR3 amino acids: CASSLQGRGYTF.

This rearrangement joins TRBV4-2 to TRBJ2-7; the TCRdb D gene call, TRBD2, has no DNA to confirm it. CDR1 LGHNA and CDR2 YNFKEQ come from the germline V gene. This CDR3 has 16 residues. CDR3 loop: CASSQEGTSGIYEQYF.

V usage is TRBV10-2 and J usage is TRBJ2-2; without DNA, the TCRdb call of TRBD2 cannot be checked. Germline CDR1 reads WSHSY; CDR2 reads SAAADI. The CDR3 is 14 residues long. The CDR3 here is CASKTRALDGELFF.

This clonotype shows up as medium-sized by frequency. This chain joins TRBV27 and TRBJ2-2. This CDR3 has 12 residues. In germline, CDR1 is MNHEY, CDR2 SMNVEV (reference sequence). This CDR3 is CASSLYAGELFF.

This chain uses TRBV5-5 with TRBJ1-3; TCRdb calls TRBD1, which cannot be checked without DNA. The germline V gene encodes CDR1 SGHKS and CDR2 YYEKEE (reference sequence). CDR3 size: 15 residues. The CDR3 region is CASSFGTGSGNTIYF.

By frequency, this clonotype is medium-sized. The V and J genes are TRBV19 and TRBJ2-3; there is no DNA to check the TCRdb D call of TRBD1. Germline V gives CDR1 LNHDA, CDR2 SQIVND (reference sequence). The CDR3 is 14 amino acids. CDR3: CAVRGGPGTDTQYF. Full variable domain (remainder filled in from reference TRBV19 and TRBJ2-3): DGGITQSPKYLFRKEGQNVTLSCEQNLNHDAMYWYRQDPGQGLRLIYYSQIVNDFQKGDIAEGYSVSREKKESFPLTVTSAQKNPTAFYLCAVRGGPGTDTQYFGPGTRLTVL.

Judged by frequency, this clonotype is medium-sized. CDR3 protein: CASSFGGTGGYTF. This chain joins TRBV7-2 and TRBJ1-2. CDR3 length: 13 residues. Germline lookup yields CDR1 SGHTA and CDR2 FQGNSA.

This CDR3 reads CASSLQGRGTYEQYF. This chain joins TRBV4-1 and TRBJ2-7; TCRdb picks TRBD1, but there is no DNA to check that call. The CDR3 extends over 15 amino acids. CDR1 and CDR2 (germline): MGHRA, YSYEKL.

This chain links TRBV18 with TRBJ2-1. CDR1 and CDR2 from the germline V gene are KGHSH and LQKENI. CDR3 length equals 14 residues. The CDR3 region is CASSPLGTGNEQFF.

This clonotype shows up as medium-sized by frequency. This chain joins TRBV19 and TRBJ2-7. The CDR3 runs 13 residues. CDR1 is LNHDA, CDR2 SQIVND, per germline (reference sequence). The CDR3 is CASSPIGSYEQYF.

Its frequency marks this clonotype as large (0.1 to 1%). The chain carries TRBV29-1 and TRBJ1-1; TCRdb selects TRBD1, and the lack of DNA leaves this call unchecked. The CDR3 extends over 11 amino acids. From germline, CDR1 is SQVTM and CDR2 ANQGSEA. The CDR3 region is CSVGQYTEAFF.

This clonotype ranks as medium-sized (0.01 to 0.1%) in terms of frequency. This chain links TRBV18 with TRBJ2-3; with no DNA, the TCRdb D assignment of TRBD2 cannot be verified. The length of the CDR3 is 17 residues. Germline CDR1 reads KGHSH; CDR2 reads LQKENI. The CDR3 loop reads CASSPPRSGRSTDTQYF. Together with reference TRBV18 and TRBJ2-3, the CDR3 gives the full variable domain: NAGVMQNPRHLVRRRGQEARLRCSPMKGHSHVYWYRQLPEEGLKFMVYLQKENIIDESGMPKERFSAEFPKEGPSILRIQQVVRGDSAAYFCASSPPRSGRSTDTQYFGPGTRLTVL.

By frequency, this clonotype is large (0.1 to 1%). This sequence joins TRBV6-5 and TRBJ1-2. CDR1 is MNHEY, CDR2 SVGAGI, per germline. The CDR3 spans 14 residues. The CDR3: CASRISTFGYGYTF.

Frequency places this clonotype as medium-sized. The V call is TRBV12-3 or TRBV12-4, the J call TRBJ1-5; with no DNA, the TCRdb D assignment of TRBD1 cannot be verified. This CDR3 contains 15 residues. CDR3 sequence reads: CASSLGTGSNQPQHF.

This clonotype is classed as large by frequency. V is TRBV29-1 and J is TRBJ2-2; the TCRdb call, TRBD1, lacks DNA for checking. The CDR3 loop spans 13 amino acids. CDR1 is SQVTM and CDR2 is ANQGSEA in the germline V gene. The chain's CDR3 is CSIDRGNTGELFF.

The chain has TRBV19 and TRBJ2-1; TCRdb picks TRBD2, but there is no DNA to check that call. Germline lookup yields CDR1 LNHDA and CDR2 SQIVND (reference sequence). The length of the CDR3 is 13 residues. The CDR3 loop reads CASTLGPANEQFF.